The next 21 T cell receptor beta chains were all read from a single sample in a study of T cell changes during pregnancy in multiple sclerosis. Libraries were prepared by immunoSEQ multiplex PCR; TCRdb keeps only in-frame clonotypes and omits some of them. The sample holds about 44,000 clones, roughly 90% seen once. The material was CD4+ T cells from peripheral blood mononuclear cells, obtained before pregnancy. These receptors were taken from a female donor with multiple sclerosis, enrolled in a pregnancy study.

V usage is TRBV5-1 and J usage is TRBJ2-3; 8 bases match TRBD1. CDR3 size: 13 residues. CDR1 is SGHRS, CDR2 YFSETQ, per germline. The J segment lost 6 bases and the V segment lost 4 bases, leaving 4 bases of the junction unmatched. The CDR3 loop is CASSRDRTDTQYF. The CDR3, as DNA: TGCGCCAGCAGCCGGGACAGGACGGATACGCAGTATTTT.

This chain links TRBV30 with TRBJ2-5; 8 nucleotides align to TRBD1. Trimming removed 6 bases from V and 4 bases from J; junction bases left unmatched: 4. The length of the CDR3 is 12 residues. The germline V gene encodes CDR1 GTSNPN and CDR2 SVGIG (reference sequence). The CDR3 loop is CACTGGGETQYF. In DNA form, the CDR3 reads TGTGCCTGTACAGGGGGAGGAGAGACCCAGTACTTC.

The rearrangement joins TRBV29-1 to TRBJ2-7, with D perhaps matching TRBD2 (6 bases). Trimming removed 4 bases from V and 2 bases from J, with 6 bases in between. Germline loops: CDR1 SQVTM, CDR2 ANQGSEA. This CDR3 region has 11 residues. This CDR3 is CSVGGAYEQYF. In DNA form, the CDR3 reads TGCAGCGTTGGCGGGGCCTACGAGCAGTACTTC.

The chain carries TRBV18 and TRBJ2-7; tentative D call: TRBD1 (5 bases). The CDR3 extends over 13 amino acids. The V end lost 4 bases, the J end lost 2 bases, and 9 bases lay between the germline ends. The germline CDR1 and CDR2 sequences are KGHSH and LQKENI. The CDR3 DNA sequence: TGTGCCAGCTCACTGACAGTTACCTACGAGCAGTACTTC. This encodes CASSLTVTYEQYF.

CDR3 in DNA: TGTGCCAGCAGCTCGCCGGGACAGGGGGTCCTGACTTTC. Translated, it gives CASSSPGQGVLTF. The V gene is TRBV7-3, the J gene TRBJ2-6; 10 positions match TRBD1. Germline V gives CDR1 SGHTA, CDR2 FQGTGA. CDR3 length equals 13 residues. Trimming took 4 bases from V and 13 from J; bases not matched to a gene: 4.

The chain links TRBV6-5 to TRBJ1-2; D not resolved. Trimming pared 0 bases from V and 8 bases from J, leaving 13 bases between. The CDR3 is 14 amino acids. From germline, CDR1 is MNHEY and CDR2 SVGAGI. The CDR3 spells CASSYSTPPRGYTF. CDR3 DNA: TGTGCCAGCAGTTACTCGACTCCGCCCCGGGGCTACACCTTC.

The chain recombines TRBV7-9 with TRBJ1-2, with 9 positions matching TRBD1. Trimming removed 3 bases from V and 8 bases from J; junction bases left unmatched: 7. Looked up from germline, CDR1 is SEHNR and CDR2 is FQNEAQ (reference sequence). CDR3 length: 14 residues. CDR3 amino acids: CASSFDGTGIGYTF. CDR3 DNA: TGTGCCAGCAGCTTCGATGGGACAGGGATCGGCTACACCTTC.

This clone was seen just once. The chain employs TRBV14 and TRBJ1-3, with TRBD1 matching 7 bases. Trimming cost V 4 bases and J 0 bases; bases outside gene matches: 6. The CDR3 extends over 16 amino acids. Germline lookup yields CDR1 SGHDN and CDR2 FVKESK. The CDR3 DNA reads as TGTGCCAGCAGCCGCACAGGGGCCAACTCTGGAAACACCATATATTTT. This translates into CASSRTGANSGNTIYF.

V usage is TRBV5-1 and J usage is TRBJ2-7; 7 nucleotides line up with TRBD1. The junction had 12 bases not matched to a gene; V was cut back by 4 bases and J by 2 bases. Germline V gene data show CDR1 as SGHRS and CDR2 as YFSETQ. CDR3 length: 16 amino acids. The CDR3 DNA reads TGCGCCAGCAGCCCGGGACAGCCTTTAGTAACCTACGAGCAGTACTTC. Its translation: CASSPGQPLVTYEQYF.

The chain links TRBV7-9 to TRBJ1-2; D might be TRBD1 (5 bases). The length of the CDR3 is 14 residues. V lost 4 bases to trimming and J lost 8 bases, with 17 bases between them. The germline V gene encodes CDR1 SEHNR and CDR2 FQNEAQ (reference sequence). In DNA, the CDR3 is TGTGCCAGCAGCTCTTTTTCAGTTCCAGGGGGCTACACCTTC. It specifies CASSSFSVPGGYTF.

The chain recombines TRBV18 with TRBJ2-5; D is uncertain. V lost 2 bases and J lost 4, with 8 bases in between. This CDR3 comprises 13 residues. Germline loops: CDR1 KGHSH, CDR2 LQKENI. CDR3 sequence (DNA): TGTGCCAGCTCACCAACGTCAGGAGAGACCCAGTACTTC. Protein sequence: CASSPTSGETQYF.

In its sample, this clone was seen a few times. This sequence joins TRBV19 and TRBJ1-1; a possible D gene is TRBD1 (6 bases). The CDR3 is 13 residues long. The ends were cut back, 10 bases at V and 1 base at J, with 13 bases in the middle. CDR1 and CDR2 from the germline V gene are LNHDA and SQIVND (reference sequence). The CDR3 DNA sequence: TGTGCCACCAAATTACAGGGGAACACTGAAGCTTTCTTT. Its translation is CATKLQGNTEAFF.

The chain carries TRBV19 and TRBJ1-5; D possibly corresponds to TRBD1 (6 bases). Trimming took off 3 bases at V and 7 bases at J, with 19 bases between the two ends. The length of the CDR3 is 16 residues. The V gene's germline CDR1 is LNHDA and CDR2 SQIVND (reference sequence). CDR3 in amino acids: CASSIRRGGAGQPQHF. CDR3 bases: TGTGCCAGTAGTATTCGGAGGGGGGGCGCCGGGCAGCCCCAGCATTTT.

This clone was recorded once. V and J are TRBV7-9 and TRBJ2-1; 7 bases fit TRBD2. The germline V gene encodes CDR1 SEHNR and CDR2 FQNEAQ (reference sequence). The CDR3 spans 14 residues. Trimming cost V 2 bases and J 15 bases; bases outside gene matches: 13. The CDR3 reads CASSLSPGGGRGFF. CDR3 nucleotides: TGTGCCAGCAGCTTAAGCCCGGGGGGTGGACGAGGGTTCTTC.

The chain employs TRBV7-9 and TRBJ1-1; maybe TRBD1 (5 bases). Germline V gives CDR1 SEHNR, CDR2 FQNEAQ (reference sequence). The CDR3 has 15 amino acids. Deletions cut 4 bases from V and 0 bases from J, with 12 bases between. The CDR3 coding sequence is TGTGCCAGCAGCTCCTTCAGGGAGGTGAACACTGAAGCTTTCTTT. The encoded protein is CASSSFREVNTEAFF. Based on the CDR3 plus reference TRBV7-9 and TRBJ1-1, the full variable domain is DTGVSQNPRHKITKRGQNVTFRCDPISEHNRLYWYRQTLGQGPEFLTYFQNEAQLEKSRLLSDRFSAERPKGSFSTLEIQRTEQGDSAMYLCASSSFREVNTEAFFGQGTRLTVV.

In its sample, this clone was seen once. The chain is built from TRBV6-1 and TRBJ2-1; TRBD1 matches 7 bases. The J segment lost 4 bases and the V segment lost 3 bases, leaving 9 bases of the junction unmatched. The CDR3 contains 16 residues. Germline loops: CDR1 MNHNS, CDR2 SASEGT. CDR3 sequence: CASSDMGQIIYNEQFF. The CDR3 nucleotides are TGTGCCAGCAGTGATATGGGACAGATCATTTACAATGAGCAGTTCTTC.

The rearrangement joins TRBV19 to TRBJ1-1, with D perhaps matching TRBD1 (6 bases). This CDR3 region has 13 residues. CDR1 is LNHDA and CDR2 is SQIVND in the germline V gene (reference sequence). Trimming took 7 bases from V and 4 from J, leaving 13 bases between them. The CDR3 here is CASTTRGGTEAFF. The CDR3 coding sequence is TGTGCCAGTACCACCCGAGGGGGCACTGAAGCTTTCTTT.

The chain combines TRBV7-2 with TRBJ2-2; D unclear. Germline V CDR1 and CDR2: SGHTA, FQGNSA. V was shortened by 0 bases and J by 1 base, with 12 bases between the two germline ends. There are 17 residues in the CDR3. This CDR3 is CASSLAAPSVNTGELFF. The CDR3 DNA reads TGTGCCAGCAGCTTAGCGGCCCCCTCAGTGAACACCGGGGAGCTGTTTTTT. Combining the CDR3 with reference TRBV7-2 and TRBJ2-2 gives the whole variable domain GAGVSQSPSNKVTEKGKDVELRCDPISGHTALYWYRQSLGQGLEFLIYFQGNSAPDKSGLPSDRFSAERTGGSVSTLTIQRTQQEDSAVYLCASSLAAPSVNTGELFFGEGSRLTVL.

The chain links TRBV12-5 to TRBJ2-7, with a weak D call TRBD2 (6 bases). CDR3 size: 18 residues. The germline gives CDR1 LGHNT, CDR2 FRNRAP. Trimming took off 0 bases at V and 2 bases at J, with 20 bases between the two ends. CDR3 residues: CASGLVLPIGGGTYEQYF. Here the CDR3 DNA reads TGTGCTAGTGGTTTGGTATTACCCATCGGGGGAGGCACCTACGAGCAGTACTTC.

The chain has TRBV29-1 and TRBJ1-1, with unresolved D. CDR3 length: 13 residues. Germline assignment: CDR1 SQVTM and CDR2 ANQGSEA. V lost 7 bases and J lost 4, with 16 bases in between. CDR3 loop: CSESVGRGTEAFF. The CDR3, as DNA: TGCAGCGAATCCGTAGGGAGAGGCACTGAAGCTTTCTTT. Drawing the rest from reference TRBV29-1 and TRBJ1-1, the complete variable domain is SAVISQKPSRDICQRGTSLTIQCQVDSQVTMMFWYRQQPGQSLTLIATANQGSEATYESGFVIDKFPISRPNLTFSTLTVSNMSPEDSSIYLCSESVGRGTEAFFGQGTRLTVV.

The chain carries TRBV29-1 and TRBJ1-1; no clear D gene. This CDR3 has 13 amino acids. CDR1 and CDR2 from the germline V gene are SQVTM and ANQGSEA. V gave up 4 bases and J gave up 3 bases, with 12 bases separating them. DNA of the CDR3: TGCAGCGTTGTAACCCACGGAGACACTGAAGCTTTCTTT. This translates into CSVVTHGDTEAFF.